The T cell receptor beta chain described here comes from a study of T-cell reconstitution after alpha-beta-depleted transplantation in children. This clonotype was found many times. Trimming took 0 bases from V and 2 from J; bases not matched to a gene: 8. Germline V lookup: CDR1 SGHRS, CDR2 YFSETQ. This CDR3 is built from 17 residues. Preparation of the TCRbeta library involved a method that used unique molecular identifiers. Via MiXCR, TCRdb re-called the PCR reads, giving one row per CDR3 protein. This repertoire shows around 500,000 distinct CDR3 sequences, approximately 12% found once; its top ten account for less than 6.5%.

The sequenced sample was PBMCs from the stem cell graft donor, obtained from the stem cell graft. The source is a human donor who donated a stem cell graft to a child with combined immunodeficiency. The chain is built from TRBV5-1 and TRBJ2-1, with 7 bases aligning to TRBD1. The CDR3 bases are TGCGCCAGCAGCTTGGTCCCGCCGGGACAGACCTACAATGAGCAGTTCTTC. Amino acids: CASSLVPPGQTYNEQFF.